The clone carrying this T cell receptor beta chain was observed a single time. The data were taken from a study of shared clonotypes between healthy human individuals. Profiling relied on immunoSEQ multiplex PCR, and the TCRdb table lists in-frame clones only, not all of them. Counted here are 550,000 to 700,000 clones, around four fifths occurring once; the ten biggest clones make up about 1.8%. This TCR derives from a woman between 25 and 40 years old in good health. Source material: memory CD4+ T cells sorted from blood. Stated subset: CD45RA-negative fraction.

CDR3 in amino acids: CASTSSGISGANVLTF. The CDR3 coding sequence is TGTGCCAGCACCTCTAGCGGAATCTCTGGGGCCAACGTCCTGACTTTC. The genes are TRBV28 and TRBJ2-6; 7 bases agree with TRBD2. The germline CDR1 and CDR2 sequences are MDHEN and SYDVKM. This CDR3 comprises 16 residues. V was pared by 7 bases and J by 0 bases, with 6 bases of the junction left unmatched.